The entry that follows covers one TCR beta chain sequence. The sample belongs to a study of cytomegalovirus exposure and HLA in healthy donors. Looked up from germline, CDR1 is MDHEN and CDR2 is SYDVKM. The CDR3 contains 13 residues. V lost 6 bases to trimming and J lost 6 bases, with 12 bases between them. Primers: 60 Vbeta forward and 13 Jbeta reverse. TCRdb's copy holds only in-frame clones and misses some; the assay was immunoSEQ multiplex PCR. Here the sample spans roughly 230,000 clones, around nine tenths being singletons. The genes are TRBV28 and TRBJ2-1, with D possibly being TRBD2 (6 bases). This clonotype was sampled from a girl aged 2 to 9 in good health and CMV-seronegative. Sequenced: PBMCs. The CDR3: CASSPDGGNEQFF. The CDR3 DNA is TGTGCCAGCAGCCCGGACGGGGGCAATGAGCAGTTCTTC.